The source of this T cell receptor (beta chain) is a study of OX40 agonist ivuxolimab in advanced cancers. Across the whole study: Dosing consisted of intravenous ivuxolimab at 0.01 to 10 mg/kg every 2 weeks.

Clones were sequenced by immunoSEQ multiplex PCR, and TCRdb holds only the in-frame ones, with some missing. The sample lists about 30,000 clones; 90% were seen once. General study points: Within 6 weeks, CD4+ and CD8+ blood T cells expanded clonally at 0.1 to 3.0 mg/kg. Fewer expanded clones were found on average in CD4+ than in CD8+ T cells.

Concerning this clone: Its antigen is not identified.

J lost 7 bases, V lost 5 bases, and 2 bases had no gene match. The germline V gene has CDR1 MNHNS and CDR2 SASEGT. CDR3 length: 12 residues. The receptor was derived from an adult with an advanced solid tumor such as melanoma, head and neck, liver or kidney cancer. The gene calls are TRBV6-1 and TRBJ1-2; 9 nucleotides agree with TRBD1. The sequencing here drew on CD4+ or CD8+ T cells sorted from blood, taken in a trial of the OX40 agonist ivuxolimab. The CDR3: CASSWTGVGYTF. CDR3 DNA sequence: TGTGCCAGCAGTTGGACAGGGGTTGGCTACACCTTC.